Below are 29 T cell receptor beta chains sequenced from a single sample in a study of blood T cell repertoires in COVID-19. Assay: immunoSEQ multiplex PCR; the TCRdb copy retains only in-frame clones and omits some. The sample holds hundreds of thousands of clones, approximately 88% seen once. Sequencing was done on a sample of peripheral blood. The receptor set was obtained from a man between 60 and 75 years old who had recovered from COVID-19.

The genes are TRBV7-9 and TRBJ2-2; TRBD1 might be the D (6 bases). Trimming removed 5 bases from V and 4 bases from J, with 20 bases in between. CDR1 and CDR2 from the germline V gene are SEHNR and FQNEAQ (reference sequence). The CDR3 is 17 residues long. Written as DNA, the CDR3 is TGTGCCAGCAGCACGGAGGTTTACAGCAGGGGCACCGGGGAGCTGTTTTTT. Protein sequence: CASSTEVYSRGTGELFF.

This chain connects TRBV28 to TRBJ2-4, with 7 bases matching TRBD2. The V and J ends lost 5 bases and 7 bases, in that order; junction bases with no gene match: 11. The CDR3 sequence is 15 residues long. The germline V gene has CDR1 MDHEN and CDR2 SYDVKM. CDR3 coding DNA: TGTGCCAGCAGTGGCAGGGCGGGGGAACGTAACATTCAGTACTTC. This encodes CASSGRAGERNIQYF.

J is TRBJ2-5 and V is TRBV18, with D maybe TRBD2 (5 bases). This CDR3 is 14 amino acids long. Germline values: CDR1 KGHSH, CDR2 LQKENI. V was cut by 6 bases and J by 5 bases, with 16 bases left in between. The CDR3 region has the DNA TGTGCCAGCTCTACTTTCGGCCGGGATGAGACCCAGTACTTC. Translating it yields CASSTFGRDETQYF.

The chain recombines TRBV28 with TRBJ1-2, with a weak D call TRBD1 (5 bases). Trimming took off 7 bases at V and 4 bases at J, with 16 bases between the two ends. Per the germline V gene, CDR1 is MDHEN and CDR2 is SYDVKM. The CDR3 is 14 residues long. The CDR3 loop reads CASTLGTTSYGYTF. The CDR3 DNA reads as TGTGCCAGCACCCTGGGGACTACAAGCTATGGCTACACCTTC.

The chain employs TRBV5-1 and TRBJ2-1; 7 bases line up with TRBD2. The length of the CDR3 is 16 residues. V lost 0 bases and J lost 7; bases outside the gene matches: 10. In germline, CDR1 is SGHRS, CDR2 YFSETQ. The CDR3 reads CASSLVGGGVGNEQFF. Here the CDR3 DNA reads TGCGCCAGCAGCTTGGTGGGCGGGGGTGTAGGGAATGAGCAGTTCTTC.

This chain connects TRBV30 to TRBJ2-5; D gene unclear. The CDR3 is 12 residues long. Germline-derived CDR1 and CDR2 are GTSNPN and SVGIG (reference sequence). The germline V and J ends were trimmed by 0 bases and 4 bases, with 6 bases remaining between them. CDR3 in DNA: TGTGCCTGGAGTGTGCGCGTAGAGACCCAGTACTTC. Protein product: CAWSVRVETQYF.

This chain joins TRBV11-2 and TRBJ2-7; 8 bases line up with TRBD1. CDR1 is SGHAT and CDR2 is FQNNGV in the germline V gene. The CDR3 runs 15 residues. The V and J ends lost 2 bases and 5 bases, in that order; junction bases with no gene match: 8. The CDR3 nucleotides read TGTGCCAGCAGCTTAAGTCTGGCAGGGGGCCACGAGCAGTACTTC. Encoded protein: CASSLSLAGGHEQYF. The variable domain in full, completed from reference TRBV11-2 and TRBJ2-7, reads EAGVAQSPRYKIIEKRQSVAFWCNPISGHATLYWYQQILGQGPKLLIQFQNNGVVDDSQLPKDRFSAERLKGVDSTLKIQPAKLEDSAVYLCASSLSLAGGHEQYFGPGTRLTVT.

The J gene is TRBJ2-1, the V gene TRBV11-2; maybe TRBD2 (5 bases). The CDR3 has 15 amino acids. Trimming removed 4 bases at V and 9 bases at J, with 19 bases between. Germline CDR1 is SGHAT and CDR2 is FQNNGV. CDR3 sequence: CASSSSGRLGIEQFF. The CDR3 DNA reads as TGTGCCAGCAGCTCCTCTGGGAGATTAGGTATTGAGCAGTTCTTC. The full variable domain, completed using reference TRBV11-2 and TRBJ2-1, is EAGVAQSPRYKIIEKRQSVAFWCNPISGHATLYWYQQILGQGPKLLIQFQNNGVVDDSQLPKDRFSAERLKGVDSTLKIQPAKLEDSAVYLCASSSSGRLGIEQFFGPGTRLTVL.

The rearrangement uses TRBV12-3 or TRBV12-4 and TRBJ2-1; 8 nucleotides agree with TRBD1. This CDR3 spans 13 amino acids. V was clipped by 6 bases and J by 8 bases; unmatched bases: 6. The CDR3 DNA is TGTGCCAGCAGGGGAGGACAGGGCTATGAGCAGTTCTTC. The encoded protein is CASRGGQGYEQFF.

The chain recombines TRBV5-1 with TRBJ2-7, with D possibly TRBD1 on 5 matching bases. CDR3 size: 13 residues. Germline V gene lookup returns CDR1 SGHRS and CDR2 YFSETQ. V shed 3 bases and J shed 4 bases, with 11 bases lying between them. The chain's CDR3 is CASSSHQGYEQYF. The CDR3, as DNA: TGCGCCAGCAGCTCACACCAGGGATACGAGCAGTACTTC.

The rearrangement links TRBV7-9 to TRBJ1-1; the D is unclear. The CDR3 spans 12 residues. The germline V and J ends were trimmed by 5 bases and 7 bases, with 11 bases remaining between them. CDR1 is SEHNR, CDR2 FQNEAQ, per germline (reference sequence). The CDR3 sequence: CASSTPRDEAFF. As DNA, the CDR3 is TGTGCCAGCAGCACCCCTCGGGATGAAGCTTTCTTT.

CDR3 DNA sequence: TGTGCCAGCAGTGAAGCGGTGTGGGACATCGGGTCCGAGCAGTACTTC. Its protein is CASSEAVWDIGSEQYF. The chain has TRBV2 and TRBJ2-7; possible D gene TRBD1, 6 bases. CDR3 length: 16 amino acids. Between the trimmed V and J ends, which lost 0 bases and 6 bases, there was a span of 18 bases. Germline CDR1 and CDR2: SNHLY and FYNNEI.

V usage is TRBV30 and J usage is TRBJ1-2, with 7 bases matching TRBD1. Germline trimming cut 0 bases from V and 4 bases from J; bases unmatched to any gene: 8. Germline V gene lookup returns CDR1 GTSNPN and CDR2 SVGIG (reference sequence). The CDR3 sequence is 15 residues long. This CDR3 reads CAWSVLRGQGYGYTF. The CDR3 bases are TGTGCCTGGAGTGTACTTAGGGGGCAGGGCTATGGCTACACCTTC.

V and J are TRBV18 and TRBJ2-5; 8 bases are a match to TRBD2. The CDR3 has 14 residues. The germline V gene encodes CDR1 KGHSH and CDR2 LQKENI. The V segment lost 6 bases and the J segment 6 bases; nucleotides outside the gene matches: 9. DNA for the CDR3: TGTGCCAGCTCTTCTTCCGGGGGGGGCAAGACCCAGTACTTC. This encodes CASSSSGGGKTQYF.

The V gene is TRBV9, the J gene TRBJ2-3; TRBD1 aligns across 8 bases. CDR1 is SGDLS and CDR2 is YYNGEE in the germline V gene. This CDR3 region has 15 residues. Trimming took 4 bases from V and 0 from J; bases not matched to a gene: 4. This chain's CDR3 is CASSSRQGSTDTQYF. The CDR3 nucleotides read TGTGCCAGCAGCTCCCGACAGGGGAGCACAGATACGCAGTATTTT. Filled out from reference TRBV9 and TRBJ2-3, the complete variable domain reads DSGVTQTPKHLITATGQRVTLRCSPRSGDLSVYWYQQSLDQGLQFLIQYYNGEERAKGNILERFSAQQFPDLHSELNLSSLELGDSALYFCASSSRQGSTDTQYFGPGTRLTVL.

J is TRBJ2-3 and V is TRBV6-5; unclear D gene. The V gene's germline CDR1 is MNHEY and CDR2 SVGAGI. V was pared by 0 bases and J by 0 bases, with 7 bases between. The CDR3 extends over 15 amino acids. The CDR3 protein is CASSYSFTSTDTQYF. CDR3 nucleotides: TGTGCCAGCAGTTACTCATTTACTAGCACAGATACGCAGTATTTT.

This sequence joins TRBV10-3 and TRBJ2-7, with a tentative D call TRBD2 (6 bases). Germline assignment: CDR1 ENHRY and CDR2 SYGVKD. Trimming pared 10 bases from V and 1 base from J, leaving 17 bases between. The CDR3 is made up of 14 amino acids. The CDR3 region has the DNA TGTGCCAGCAGGGCCAGCGGGCCGTCCTACGAGCAGTACTTC. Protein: CASRASGPSYEQYF.

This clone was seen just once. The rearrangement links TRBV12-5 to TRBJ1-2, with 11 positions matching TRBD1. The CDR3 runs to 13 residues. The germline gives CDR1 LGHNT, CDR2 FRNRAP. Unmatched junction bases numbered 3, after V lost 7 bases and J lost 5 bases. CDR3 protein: CASEDRGRYGYTF. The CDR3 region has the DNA TGTGCTAGTGAGGACAGGGGGCGGTATGGCTACACCTTC.

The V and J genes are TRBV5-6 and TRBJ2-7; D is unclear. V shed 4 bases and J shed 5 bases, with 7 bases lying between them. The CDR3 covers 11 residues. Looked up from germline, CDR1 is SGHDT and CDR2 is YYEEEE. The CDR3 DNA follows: TGTGCCAGCAGCACCATAGACGAGCAGTACTTC. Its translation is CASSTIDEQYF.

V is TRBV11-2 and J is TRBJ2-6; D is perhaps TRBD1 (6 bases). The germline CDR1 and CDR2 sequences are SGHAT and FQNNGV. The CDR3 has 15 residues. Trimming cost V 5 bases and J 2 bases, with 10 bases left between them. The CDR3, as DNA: TGTGCCAGCAGCGCACACAGGGCTGGGGCCAACGTCCTGACTTTC. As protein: CASSAHRAGANVLTF. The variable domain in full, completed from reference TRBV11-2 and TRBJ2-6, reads EAGVAQSPRYKIIEKRQSVAFWCNPISGHATLYWYQQILGQGPKLLIQFQNNGVVDDSQLPKDRFSAERLKGVDSTLKIQPAKLEDSAVYLCASSAHRAGANVLTFGAGSRLTVL.

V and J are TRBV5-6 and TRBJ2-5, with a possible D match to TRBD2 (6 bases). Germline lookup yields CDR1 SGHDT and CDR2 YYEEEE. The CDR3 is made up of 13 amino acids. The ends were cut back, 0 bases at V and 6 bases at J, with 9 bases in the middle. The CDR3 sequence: CASSLVGGKTQYF. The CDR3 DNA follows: TGTGCCAGCAGCTTGGTCGGCGGGAAGACCCAGTACTTC.

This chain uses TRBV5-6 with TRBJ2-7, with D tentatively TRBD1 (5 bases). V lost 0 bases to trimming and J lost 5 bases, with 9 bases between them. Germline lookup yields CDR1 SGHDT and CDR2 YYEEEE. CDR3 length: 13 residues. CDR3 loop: CASSLGRVNEQYF. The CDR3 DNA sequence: TGTGCCAGCAGCTTGGGCAGGGTCAACGAGCAGTACTTC.

The CDR3 DNA reads as TGTGCCAGCAGCGTAGTGCCCCGGGGGACCCAGTACTTC. Translation gives CASSVVPRGTQYF. This chain uses TRBV9 with TRBJ2-5, with D tentatively TRBD2 (5 bases). The V end was cut by 0 bases, the J end by 7 bases, with 10 bases between. Germline values: CDR1 SGDLS, CDR2 YYNGEE. The CDR3 covers 13 residues. Using reference TRBV9 and TRBJ2-5 for the parts outside the CDR3, the full variable domain is DSGVTQTPKHLITATGQRVTLRCSPRSGDLSVYWYQQSLDQGLQFLIQYYNGEERAKGNILERFSAQQFPDLHSELNLSSLELGDSALYFCASSVVPRGTQYFGPGTRLLVL.

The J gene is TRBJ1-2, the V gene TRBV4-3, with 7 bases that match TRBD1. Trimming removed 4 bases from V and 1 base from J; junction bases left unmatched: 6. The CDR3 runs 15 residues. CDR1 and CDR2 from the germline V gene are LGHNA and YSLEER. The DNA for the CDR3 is TGCGCCAGCAGCCCTGGGACAGCTTTTAACTATGGCTACACCTTC. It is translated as CASSPGTAFNYGYTF.

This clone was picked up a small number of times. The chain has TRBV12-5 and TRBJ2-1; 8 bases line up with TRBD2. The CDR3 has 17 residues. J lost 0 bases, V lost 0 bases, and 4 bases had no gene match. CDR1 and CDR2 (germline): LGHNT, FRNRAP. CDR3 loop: CASGLVDGRASYNEQFF. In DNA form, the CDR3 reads TGTGCTAGTGGTTTGGTGGACGGGAGGGCCTCCTACAATGAGCAGTTCTTC. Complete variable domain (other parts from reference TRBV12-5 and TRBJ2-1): DARVTQTPRHKVTEMGQEVTMRCQPILGHNTVFWYRQTMMQGLELLAYFRNRAPLDDSGMPKDRFSAEMPDATLATLKIQPSEPRDSAVYFCASGLVDGRASYNEQFFGPGTRLTVL.

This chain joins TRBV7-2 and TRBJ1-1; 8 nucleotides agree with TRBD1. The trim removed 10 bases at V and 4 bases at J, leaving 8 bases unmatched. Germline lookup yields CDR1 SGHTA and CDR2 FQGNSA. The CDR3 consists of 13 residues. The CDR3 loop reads CATKWDRFTEAFF. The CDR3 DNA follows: TGTGCCACCAAATGGGACAGGTTCACTGAAGCTTTCTTT.

In DNA, the CDR3 is TGTGCCAGCAGTTACCCCCATGGGGCAGGCACTGAAGCTTTCTTT. Translated: CASSYPHGAGTEAFF. This sequence joins TRBV28 and TRBJ1-1, with D maybe TRBD1 (5 bases). Trimming stripped 4 bases from V and 4 bases from J, with 16 bases between. The CDR3 length is 15 residues. From germline, CDR1 is MDHEN and CDR2 SYDVKM.

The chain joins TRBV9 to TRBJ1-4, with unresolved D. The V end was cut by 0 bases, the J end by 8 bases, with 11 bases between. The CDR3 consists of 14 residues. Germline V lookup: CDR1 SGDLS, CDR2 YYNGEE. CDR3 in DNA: TGTGCCAGCAGCGTAGACCACAGTCGAGAAAAACTGTTTTTT. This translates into CASSVDHSREKLFF. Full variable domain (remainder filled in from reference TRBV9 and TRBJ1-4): DSGVTQTPKHLITATGQRVTLRCSPRSGDLSVYWYQQSLDQGLQFLIQYYNGEERAKGNILERFSAQQFPDLHSELNLSSLELGDSALYFCASSVDHSREKLFFGSGTQLSVL.

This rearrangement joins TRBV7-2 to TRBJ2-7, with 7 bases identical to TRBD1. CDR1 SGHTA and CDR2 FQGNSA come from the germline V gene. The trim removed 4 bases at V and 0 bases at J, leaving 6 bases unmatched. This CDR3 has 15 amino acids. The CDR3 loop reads CASSWDSASSYEQYF. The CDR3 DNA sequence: TGTGCCAGCAGCTGGGACAGTGCTAGCTCCTACGAGCAGTACTTC. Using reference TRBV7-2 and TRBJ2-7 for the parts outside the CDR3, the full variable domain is GAGVSQSPSNKVTEKGKDVELRCDPISGHTALYWYRQSLGQGLEFLIYFQGNSAPDKSGLPSDRFSAERTGGSVSTLTIQRTQQEDSAVYLCASSWDSASSYEQYFGPGTRLTVT.